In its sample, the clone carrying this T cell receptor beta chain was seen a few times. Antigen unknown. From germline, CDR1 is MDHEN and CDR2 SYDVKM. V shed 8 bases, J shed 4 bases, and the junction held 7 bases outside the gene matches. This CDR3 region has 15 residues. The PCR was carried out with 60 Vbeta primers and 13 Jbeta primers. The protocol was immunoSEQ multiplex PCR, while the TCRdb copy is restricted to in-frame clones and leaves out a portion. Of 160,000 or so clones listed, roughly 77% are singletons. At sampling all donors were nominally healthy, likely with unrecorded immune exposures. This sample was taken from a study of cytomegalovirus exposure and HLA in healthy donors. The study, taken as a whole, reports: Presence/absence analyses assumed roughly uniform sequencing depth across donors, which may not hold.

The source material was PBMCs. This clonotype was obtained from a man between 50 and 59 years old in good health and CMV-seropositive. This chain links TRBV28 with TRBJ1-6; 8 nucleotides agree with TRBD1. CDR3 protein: CASGDRTVYNSPLHF. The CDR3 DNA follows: TGTGCCAGCGGGGACAGGACAGTTTATAATTCACCCCTCCACTTT.